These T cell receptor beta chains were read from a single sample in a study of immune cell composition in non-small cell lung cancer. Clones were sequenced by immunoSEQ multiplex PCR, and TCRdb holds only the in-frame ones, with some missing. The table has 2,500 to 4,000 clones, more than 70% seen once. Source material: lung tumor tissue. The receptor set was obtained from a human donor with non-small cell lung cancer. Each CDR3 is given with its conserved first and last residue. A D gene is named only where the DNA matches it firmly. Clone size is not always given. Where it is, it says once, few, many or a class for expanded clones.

CDR3 DNA: TGTGCCAGTACGGCAGGGGGCTATAGCAATCAGCCCCAGCATTTT; CDR3 protein: CASTAGGYSNQPQHF; D gene: TRBD1; V gene: TRBV19; clone size: -; J gene: TRBJ1-5
CDR3 DNA: TGTGCTAGTGGTCCCGGGGACAGGGGCACCGGGGAGCTGTTTTTT; CDR3 protein: CASGPGDRGTGELFF; D gene: TRBD1; V gene: TRBV12-5; clone size: -; J gene: TRBJ2-2
CDR3 DNA: TGTGCCTGGACAACCAGCTCCTACAATGAGCAGTTCTTC; CDR3 protein: CAWTTSSYNEQFF; D gene: -; V gene: TRBV30; clone size: -; J gene: TRBJ2-1
CDR3 DNA: TGCAGTGCTAGAGAAGGACAGGCCATATATTTT; CDR3 protein: CSAREGQAIYF; D gene: TRBD1; V gene: TRBV20-1; clone size: once; J gene: TRBJ1-3
CDR3 DNA: TGTGCCAGCAGCCACGACAGAAACTATGGCTACACCTTC; CDR3 protein: CASSHDRNYGYTF; D gene: -; V gene: TRBV11-2; clone size: -; J gene: TRBJ1-2
CDR3 DNA: TGCGCCAGCAGCCAAGAACGTGGCGGGGGGAACACCGGGGAGCTGTTTTTT; CDR3 protein: CASSQERGGGNTGELFF; D gene: TRBD2; V gene: TRBV4-3; clone size: -; J gene: TRBJ2-2
CDR3 DNA: TGCGCCAGCAGCTTGATGGAGCGGGGGCGCGGGGATACGCAGTATTTT; CDR3 protein: CASSLMERGRGDTQYF; D gene: TRBD2; V gene: TRBV5-1; clone size: -; J gene: TRBJ2-3
CDR3 DNA: TGTGCCTGGAGTGAGAGGGCTCAGTCACCCCTCCACTTT; CDR3 protein: CAWSERAQSPLHF; D gene: -; V gene: TRBV30; clone size: -; J gene: TRBJ1-6
CDR3 DNA: TGCGCCAGCAGCTTAGGGACAGTGGCTTCACCCCTCCACTTT; CDR3 protein: CASSLGTVASPLHF; D gene: TRBD1; V gene: TRBV5-1; clone size: -; J gene: TRBJ1-6
CDR3 DNA: TGTGCCAGCAGCTGGGACAGAAAGGCGCAGCCCCAGCATTTT; CDR3 protein: CASSWDRKAQPQHF; D gene: TRBD1; V gene: TRBV27; clone size: -; J gene: TRBJ1-5
CDR3 DNA: TGTGCCAGCAGCTTACTTCCGGGACAGGAGGGTTCACCCCTCCACTTT; CDR3 protein: CASSLLPGQEGSPLHF; D gene: TRBD1; V gene: TRBV7-2; clone size: -; J gene: TRBJ1-6
CDR3 DNA: TGTGCCAGCAGCTCTTATTCGTACACTGAAGCTTTCTTT; CDR3 protein: CASSSYSYTEAFF; D gene: -; V gene: TRBV11-2; clone size: -; J gene: TRBJ1-1
CDR3 DNA: TGTGCCAGCAGCCACTCCGGGACTAGCGGGGGGCATACCCAAGAGACCCAGTACTTC; CDR3 protein: CASSHSGTSGGHTQETQYF; D gene: TRBD2; V gene: TRBV4-2; clone size: -; J gene: TRBJ2-5